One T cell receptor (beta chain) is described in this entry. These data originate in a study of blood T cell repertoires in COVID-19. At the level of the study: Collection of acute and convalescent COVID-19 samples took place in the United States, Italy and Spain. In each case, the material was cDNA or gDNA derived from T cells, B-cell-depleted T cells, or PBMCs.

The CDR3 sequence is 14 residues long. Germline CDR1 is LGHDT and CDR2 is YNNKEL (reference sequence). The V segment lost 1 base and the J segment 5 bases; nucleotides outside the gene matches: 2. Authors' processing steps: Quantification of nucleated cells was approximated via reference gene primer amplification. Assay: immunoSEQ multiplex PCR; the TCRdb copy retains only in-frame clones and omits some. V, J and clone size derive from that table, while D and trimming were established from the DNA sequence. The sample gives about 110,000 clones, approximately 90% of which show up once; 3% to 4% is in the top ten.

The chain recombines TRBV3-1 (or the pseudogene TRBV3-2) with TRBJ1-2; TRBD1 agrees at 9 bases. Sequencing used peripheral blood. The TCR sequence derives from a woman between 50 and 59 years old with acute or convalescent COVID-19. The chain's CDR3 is CASSQADRGYGYTF. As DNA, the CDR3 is TGTGCCAGCAGCCAAGCGGACAGGGGTTATGGCTACACCTTC.